The next 25 T cell receptor beta chains were all read from a single sample in a study of PD-1 blockade in classical Hodgkin lymphoma (dated by TCRdb to 2018 to 2021). Taken with the paper, the label for time point translates to: cycle 1 day 1 (C1D1), immediately before nivolumab initiation. Every trial patient had relapsed following autologous stem cell transplantation, and prior brentuximab vedotin exposure was what differed among cohorts A, B and C. To prepare the library, the immunoSEQ multiplex PCR assay was applied. The table was pulled from immuneACCESS by TCRdb, which kept in-frame rearrangements only. Such tables lose some clones; where checked, under half of the loss comes from unresolved V genes, and the rest has no known cause. The sample profile shows 40,000 or so clones; around 80% of them were found once. Of the sample, 10% to 11% is held by the ten largest clones. The specimen was peripheral blood mononuclear cells (PBMCs), collected at baseline. Receptors were obtained from a human donor with classical Hodgkin lymphoma.

This clone was recorded once. This chain joins TRBV28 and TRBJ2-7; 7 bases match TRBD2. The CDR3 has 14 amino acids. The germline CDR1 and CDR2 sequences are MDHEN and SYDVKM. Losses at the gene ends were 3 bases for V and 3 bases for J; bases not matched to a gene: 5. The CDR3 protein is CASSLAREIYEQYF. CDR3 bases: TGTGCCAGCAGTTTGGCGCGGGAGATCTACGAGCAGTACTTC.

The chain joins TRBV5-8 to TRBJ1-2, with D perhaps TRBD1 (6 bases). Per germline, CDR1 SGHTS and CDR2 YDEGEE. The CDR3 consists of 14 residues. With 2 bases removed from V and 5 bases from J, the gap between germline ends came to 13 bases. The chain's CDR3 is CASSFMGGAYGYTF. The CDR3 bases are TGTGCCAGCAGCTTCATGGGGGGCGCGTATGGCTACACCTTC.

This clone has just one count. The chain joins TRBV28 to TRBJ1-3, with unresolved D. Trimming removed 6 bases at V and 4 bases at J, with 16 bases between. The CDR3 contains 15 residues. Germline assignment: CDR1 MDHEN and CDR2 SYDVKM. The CDR3 sequence: CASSQTTTRGNTIYF. CDR3 DNA: TGTGCCAGCAGCCAGACCACTACAAGAGGAAACACCATATATTTT.

This chain joins TRBV6-6 and TRBJ2-7; 8 nucleotides agree with TRBD1. Germline V gives CDR1 MNHNY, CDR2 SVGAGI (reference sequence). The CDR3 has 13 amino acids. Germline trimming cut 6 bases from V and 4 bases from J; bases unmatched to any gene: 5. The CDR3 here is CASSPDRVYEQYF. DNA for the CDR3: TGTGCCAGCAGCCCGGACAGGGTTTACGAGCAGTACTTC.

The chain links TRBV7-3 to TRBJ2-1; D is undetermined. The V and J ends lost 4 bases and 8 bases respectively, with 18 bases between them. The CDR3 runs 15 residues. The V gene's germline CDR1 is SGHTA and CDR2 FQGTGA. The CDR3 protein is CASSSLPRRSDEQFF. The CDR3 nucleotides read TGTGCCAGCAGCTCCCTCCCGCGCCGAAGCGATGAGCAGTTCTTC. Supplemented by reference TRBV7-3 and TRBJ2-1, the full variable domain reads GAGVSQTPSNKVTEKGKYVELRCDPISGHTALYWYRQSLGQGPEFLIYFQGTGAADDSGLPNDRFFAVRPEGSVSTLKIQRTERGDSAVYLCASSSLPRRSDEQFFGPGTRLTVL.

The genes are TRBV2 and TRBJ2-3; no clear D gene. Trimming took 4 bases from V and 3 from J, leaving 5 bases between them. This CDR3 region has 12 residues. The germline V gene has CDR1 SNHLY and CDR2 FYNNEI. The CDR3 sequence: CASSGPTDTQYF. CDR3 in DNA: TGTGCCAGCAGTGGGCCGACAGATACGCAGTATTTT.

This clone was observed a handful of times. The chain recombines TRBV25-1 with TRBJ1-3; D possibly corresponds to TRBD1 (5 bases). V was trimmed by 5 bases and J by 0 bases, leaving 11 bases between them. This CDR3 contains 15 residues. Per the germline V gene, CDR1 is MGHDK and CDR2 is SYGVNS. CDR3 residues: CASSNGGPSGNTIYF. CDR3 bases: TGTGCCAGCAGTAACGGGGGACCCTCTGGAAACACCATATATTTT.

CDR3 loop: CASSLYGLTGELFF. CDR3 DNA: TGTGCCAGCAGTTTATACGGACTCACCGGGGAGCTGTTTTTT. The chain links TRBV28 to TRBJ2-2; tentative D call: TRBD2 (5 bases). Germline values: CDR1 MDHEN, CDR2 SYDVKM. The CDR3 contains 14 residues. V was pared by 1 base and J by 4 bases, with 7 bases between. The variable domain in full, with the rest retrieved from reference TRBV28 and TRBJ2-2, is DVKVTQSSRYLVKRTGEKVFLECVQDMDHENMFWYRQDPGLGLRLIYFSYDVKMKEKGDIPEGYSVSREKKERFSLILESASTNQTSMYLCASSLYGLTGELFFGEGSRLTVL.

The gene calls are TRBV28 and TRBJ2-7; TRBD2 agrees at 10 bases. The CDR3 loop spans 15 amino acids. Germline assignment: CDR1 MDHEN and CDR2 SYDVKM. V dropped 2 bases and J dropped 3; count of bases not matched to a gene: 4. The chain's CDR3 is CASSLPSGSSYEQYF. CDR3 nucleotide sequence: TGTGCCAGCAGTTTACCTAGCGGGAGCAGCTACGAGCAGTACTTC. Using reference TRBV28 and TRBJ2-7 for the parts outside the CDR3, the full variable domain is DVKVTQSSRYLVKRTGEKVFLECVQDMDHENMFWYRQDPGLGLRLIYFSYDVKMKEKGDIPEGYSVSREKKERFSLILESASTNQTSMYLCASSLPSGSSYEQYFGPGTRLTVT.

The CDR3 DNA follows: TGTGCCAGCAGCAAAGAAGGTCTAGAATTCCCAGGATCTGGGGCCAACGTCCTGACTTTC. Protein product: CASSKEGLEFPGSGANVLTF. The chain couples TRBV21-1 to TRBJ2-6. TRBV21-1 corresponds to a pseudogene. This CDR3 comprises 20 residues.

The gene calls are TRBV4-1 and TRBJ1-2; TRBD1 is a possible D gene (5 bases). The CDR3 covers 14 residues. The V end was cut by 2 bases, the J end by 4 bases, with 11 bases between. CDR1 and CDR2 (germline): MGHRA, YSYEKL. The chain's CDR3 is CASSQYDRTYGYTF. The CDR3 DNA reads TGCGCCAGCAGCCAATACGACAGAACCTATGGCTACACCTTC.

This chain joins TRBV14 and TRBJ2-5; 12 nucleotides agree with TRBD2. Trimming at V came to 4 bases and at J to 2 bases, leaving 8 bases not matched to a gene. There are 17 residues in the CDR3. Germline values: CDR1 SGHDN, CDR2 FVKESK. CDR3 amino acids: CASSPGLAGGPQETQYF. In DNA, the CDR3 is TGTGCCAGCAGCCCCGGCCTAGCGGGAGGGCCTCAAGAGACCCAGTACTTC.

This clone was detected once. The gene calls are TRBV19 and TRBJ1-2; 7 bases are shared with TRBD1. V lost 4 bases to trimming and J lost 8 bases; unmatched junction nucleotides: 7. This CDR3 comprises 13 residues. Germline V lookup: CDR1 LNHDA, CDR2 SQIVND (reference sequence). The CDR3 region is CASSTRGGRGYTF. Here the CDR3 DNA reads TGTGCCAGTAGTACTCGAGGGGGCCGAGGCTACACCTTC.

To note about this clone: A read error may account for a junction end that differs from germline. This sequence joins TRBV5-3 and TRBJ2-3; D not certain. TRBV5-3 is sorted into the ORF group, with uncertain function. There are 15 residues in the CDR3. This chain's CDR3 is CASSFGHGSTDTQYF. CDR3 in DNA: TGTGCCAGCAGCTTTGGGCACGGAAGCACAGATACGCAGTATTTT.

This clone showed up just once. The CDR3 here is CASSIRGQGISGNTIYF. In nucleotides, the CDR3 is TGTGCCAGTAGTATCCGTGGCCAGGGGATCTCTGGAAACACCATATATTTT. The chain is built from TRBV19 and TRBJ1-3, with TRBD1 as a possible D gene (6 bases). This CDR3 region has 17 residues. V was pared by 3 bases and J by 0 bases, with 15 bases between. Germline V lookup: CDR1 LNHDA, CDR2 SQIVND (reference sequence).

The rearrangement uses TRBV11-2 and TRBJ2-2; either TRBD1 or TRBD2 may fit D (5 bases each). Deletions cut 3 bases from V and 1 base from J, with 12 bases between. Germline CDR1 reads SGHAT; CDR2 reads FQNNGV. This CDR3 spans 16 amino acids. In DNA form, the CDR3 reads TGTGCCAGCAGCTTTCCTGGGACGGTGAACACCGGGGAGCTGTTTTTT. Its translation is CASSFPGTVNTGELFF. Supplemented by reference TRBV11-2 and TRBJ2-2, the full variable domain reads EAGVAQSPRYKIIEKRQSVAFWCNPISGHATLYWYQQILGQGPKLLIQFQNNGVVDDSQLPKDRFSAERLKGVDSTLKIQPAKLEDSAVYLCASSFPGTVNTGELFFGEGSRLTVL.

The chain employs TRBV2 and TRBJ1-6; D gene uncertain. This CDR3 has 14 amino acids. Germline CDR1 reads SNHLY; CDR2 reads FYNNEI. Trimming shortened V by 1 base and J by 7 bases, and 8 bases separated the two germline ends. The CDR3 spells CASSEGRANSPLHF. The CDR3 nucleotides read TGTGCCAGCAGTGAAGGCAGAGCAAATTCACCCCTCCACTTT.

The chain carries TRBV5-4 and TRBJ2-5; D unresolved. V lost 0 bases and J 4 bases, leaving 13 bases between the germline ends. Germline V gene lookup returns CDR1 SGHNT and CDR2 YYREEE (reference sequence). The CDR3 is 15 residues long. The CDR3 loop reads CASSLGWGNRETQYF. The CDR3 nucleotides read TGTGCCAGCAGCTTGGGGTGGGGTAACCGAGAGACCCAGTACTTC.

V usage is TRBV23-1 and J usage is TRBJ2-1; 9 bases line up with TRBD2. TRBV23-1 is an open reading frame whose function is uncertain. This CDR3 is 19 amino acids long. V lost 0 bases and J lost 6; bases outside the gene matches: 15. The CDR3 sequence is CASSQSKREEPGATNEQFF. CDR3 sequence (DNA): TGCGCCAGCAGTCAATCAAAGCGGGAGGAACCCGGGGCAACCAATGAGCAGTTCTTC.

V usage is TRBV7-2 and J usage is TRBJ1-3; D uncertain. The CDR3 length is 15 residues. V dropped 7 bases and J dropped 0 bases, with 13 bases sitting between them. Germline V gene data show CDR1 as SGHTA and CDR2 as FQGNSA. The CDR3 DNA follows: TGTGCCAGCAAGGACTCGGGAAACTCTGGAAACACCATATATTTT. Translation: CASKDSGNSGNTIYF.

V is TRBV6-5 and J is TRBJ1-2; D gene unclear. The germline gives CDR1 MNHEY, CDR2 SVGAGI. V was pared by 6 bases and J by 2 bases, with 10 bases between. The length of the CDR3 is 13 residues. DNA of the CDR3: TGTGCCAGCAGGCCACACGTGAACTATGGCTACACCTTC. Translation gives CASRPHVNYGYTF.

The gene calls are TRBV13 and TRBJ2-5, with D perhaps being TRBD1 or TRBD2 (5 bases each). The germline V gene encodes CDR1 PRHDT and CDR2 FYEKMQ (reference sequence). CDR3 length equals 20 residues. Trimming left V 1 base short and J 5 bases short, with 29 bases between. CDR3 amino acids: CASSLEGWGAGYPNPETQYF. DNA of the CDR3: TGTGCCAGCAGCTTAGAGGGTTGGGGAGCAGGGTATCCCAATCCGGAGACCCAGTACTTC.

This chain uses TRBV6-1 with TRBJ1-4; D might be TRBD1 (6 bases). Trimming stripped 2 bases from V and 12 bases from J, with 16 bases between. This CDR3 comprises 14 residues. CDR1 MNHNS and CDR2 SASEGT come from the germline V gene. This CDR3 is CASSEFGGRRELFF. CDR3 sequence (DNA): TGTGCCAGCAGTGAATTCGGGGGGCGGCGGGAACTGTTTTTT.

This chain joins TRBV7-8 and TRBJ2-7, with TRBD2 matching 8 bases. This CDR3 is built from 16 residues. Germline-derived CDR1 and CDR2 are SGHVS and FQNEAQ. V was pared by 5 bases and J by 4 bases, with 13 bases of the junction left unmatched. CDR3 region: CASSDPRGSGSYEQYF. The CDR3 region has the DNA TGTGCCAGCAGCGACCCGAGGGGCAGCGGGAGTTACGAGCAGTACTTC.

This clone has just one count. Here the CDR3 DNA reads TGCGCCAGCAGCCGGACTAGCGGGAGAATAAGTGAGCAGTTCTTC. Residues: CASSRTSGRISEQFF. The rearrangement uses TRBV10-2 and TRBJ2-1; the match to TRBD2 covers 13 bases. The CDR3 contains 15 residues. Per germline, CDR1 WSHSY and CDR2 SAAADI. The V and J ends lost 6 bases and 9 bases, in that order; junction bases with no gene match: 8.